The 20 T cell receptor beta chains listed next were all sequenced from one sample in a study of blood T cells in healthy people across ages. Next came a second PCR, run for about 7 to 12 cycles, which used a sample-barcoded 5' primer along with a J-beta primer mix. A single record per CDR3 protein comes from TCRdb applying MiXCR to the 5' RACE reads. The table lists 600,000 to 900,000 distinct CDR3 sequences, roughly 24% of them singletons. The data also belong to a second study, concerning T cells of mothers and their children.

Sequencing used blood. These receptors were obtained from a boy younger than 18 in good health.

This clonotype came up once. The chain links TRBV18 to TRBJ2-7; TRBD2 aligns across 10 bases. The J call could be wrong; TRBJ2-1 is a better fit for the DNA end. CDR3 length: 15 amino acids. CDR1 is KGHSH, CDR2 LQKENI, per germline. The CDR3 DNA reads as TGTGCCAGCTCACCAAGCGGGGGGGTAACCTATGAGCAGTTCTTC. The encoded protein is CASSPSGGVTYEQFF.

The J gene is TRBJ1-1, the V gene TRBV6-6, with D maybe TRBD1 (5 bases). Germline V gene lookup returns CDR1 MNHNY and CDR2 SVGAGI (reference sequence). V was trimmed by 2 bases and J by 4 bases, leaving 8 bases between them. The CDR3 runs 13 residues. The CDR3 is CASSYGASTEAFF. The DNA of the CDR3 is TGTGCCAGCAGTTACGGGGCGAGCACTGAAGCTTTCTTT.

This clonotype appeared once. The chain links TRBV5-1 to TRBJ2-3; weak D call: TRBD1 (6 bases). There are 13 residues in the CDR3. The germline V gene has CDR1 SGHRS and CDR2 YFSETQ. V gave up 4 bases and J gave up 7 bases, with 13 bases separating them. CDR3 sequence: CASSLDSSNTQYF. The CDR3 region has the DNA TGCGCCAGCAGCCTGGACAGTTCGAATACGCAGTATTTT.

There are a few counts of this clonotype. This chain connects TRBV6-5 to TRBJ2-1; D uncertain. CDR1 is MNHEY, CDR2 SVGAGI, per germline. CDR3 length equals 16 residues. Trimming shortened V by 0 bases and J by 1 base, and 10 bases separated the two germline ends. Written as DNA, the CDR3 is TGTGCCAGCAGTTACTCGATAGGGTTTTCCTACAATGAGCAGTTCTTC. Amino acid sequence: CASSYSIGFSYNEQFF.

Only a few counts were recorded for this clonotype. The V and J genes are TRBV6-5 and TRBJ2-1, with 9 nucleotides matching TRBD1. The V segment lost 5 bases and the J segment 10 bases; nucleotides outside the gene matches: 12. The CDR3 length is 15 residues. Germline CDR1 reads MNHEY; CDR2 reads SVGAGI. CDR3 in amino acids: CASSHRDRAQVEQFF. CDR3 in DNA: TGTGCCAGCAGTCACCGGGACAGGGCCCAAGTGGAGCAGTTCTTC.

The sample holds a few counts of this clonotype. This chain joins TRBV5-1 and TRBJ2-7; D not resolved. The V end was cut by 0 bases, the J end by 6 bases, with 7 bases between. Germline values: CDR1 SGHRS, CDR2 YFSETQ. The CDR3 is 12 amino acids. The CDR3 DNA reads TGCGCCAGCAGCTTGGCCTTTCGCGAGCAGTACTTC. Its protein product is CASSLAFREQYF.

This clonotype turned up a few times. The gene calls are TRBV7-9 and TRBJ2-7; D is unresolved. Germline CDR1 is SEHNR and CDR2 is FQNEAQ (reference sequence). Trimming removed 0 bases from V and 9 bases from J, with 12 bases in between. CDR3 length: 13 amino acids. For the CDR3, the DNA is TGTGCCAGCAGCTTAGCGCCGGACCGTCGGCAGTACTTC. Translation gives CASSLAPDRRQYF.

This clonotype was seen more than once but under ten times. The chain has TRBV12-3 or TRBV12-4 and TRBJ1-4; a weak D match, TRBD1 (6 bases). This CDR3 has 14 amino acids. V shed 4 bases and J shed 8 bases, with 14 bases lying between them. The CDR3 is CASSSPTGREKLFF. Written as DNA, the CDR3 is TGTGCCAGCAGTTCCCCTACAGGGAGGGAAAAACTGTTTTTT.

The chain employs TRBV5-1 and TRBJ1-1; maybe TRBD1 (5 bases). The CDR3 runs to 15 residues. V lost 4 bases to trimming and J lost 5 bases, with 18 bases between them. The V gene's germline CDR1 is SGHRS and CDR2 YFSETQ. For the CDR3, the DNA is TGCGCCAGCAGCCAGGGACGCACGAGGGGAACTGAAGCTTTCTTT. Its protein is CASSQGRTRGTEAFF. Complete variable domain (other parts from reference TRBV5-1 and TRBJ1-1): KAGVTQTPRYLIKTRGQQVTLSCSPISGHRSVSWYQQTPGQGLQFLFEYFSETQRNKGNFPGRFSGRQFSNSRSEMNVSTLELGDSALYLCASSQGRTRGTEAFFGQGTRLTVV.

This chain joins TRBV6-6 and TRBJ2-3, with 8 bases fitting TRBD1. The CDR3 length is 15 residues. Germline V CDR1 and CDR2: MNHNY, SVGAGI (reference sequence). The junction had 8 bases not matched to a gene; V was cut back by 8 bases and J by 1 base. This CDR3 reads CASGAEDRGTDTQYF. For the CDR3, the DNA is TGTGCCAGCGGGGCGGAGGACAGGGGCACAGATACGCAGTATTTT.

This clonotype was seen a single time. The J gene is TRBJ1-5, the V gene TRBV20-1, with unresolved D. Per germline, CDR1 DFQATT and CDR2 SNEGSKA (reference sequence). V shed 6 bases and J shed 3 bases, with 9 bases lying between them. The CDR3 totals 12 residues. CDR3 nucleotides: TGCAGTGCGAAAAATCCCAATCAGCCCCAGCATTTT. Translation gives CSAKNPNQPQHF.

V and J are TRBV29-1 and TRBJ2-7, with D uncertain. The germline V and J ends were trimmed by 6 bases and 1 base, with 13 bases remaining between them. The CDR3 extends over 13 amino acids. The V gene's germline CDR1 is SQVTM and CDR2 ANQGSEA. This chain's CDR3 is CSVAKTASYEQYF. For the CDR3, the DNA is TGCAGCGTCGCCAAAACAGCTTCCTACGAGCAGTACTTC.

The chain carries TRBV20-1 and TRBJ2-1, with D tentatively TRBD1 (5 bases). CDR1 is DFQATT and CDR2 is SNEGSKA in the germline V gene (reference sequence). The CDR3 is 15 residues long. V was trimmed by 3 bases and J by 0 bases, leaving 12 bases between them. CDR3 protein: CSASPTVVSYNEQFF. The CDR3 coding sequence is TGCAGTGCTAGTCCGACAGTAGTCTCCTACAATGAGCAGTTCTTC.

This chain connects TRBV4-3 to TRBJ1-1; D perhaps matches TRBD1 (5 bases). The CDR3 extends over 13 amino acids. V was pared by 3 bases and J by 8 bases, with 13 bases between. Germline V lookup: CDR1 LGHNA, CDR2 YSLEER. In DNA, the CDR3 is TGCGCCAGCAGCCATATCGGGACTGAGGAAGCTTTCTTT. Protein: CASSHIGTEEAFF.

This clonotype was detected only a few times. V gene TRBV20-1 combines with J gene TRBJ2-7; no definite D call. The V and J ends lost 1 base and 1 base respectively, with 14 bases between them. The CDR3 runs to 15 residues. Germline V gives CDR1 DFQATT, CDR2 SNEGSKA (reference sequence). This chain's CDR3 is CSARGPRVGSYEQYF. In DNA form, the CDR3 reads TGCAGTGCTAGAGGTCCCCGGGTCGGTTCCTACGAGCAGTACTTC.

This chain connects TRBV4-2 to TRBJ2-5, with TRBD2 identical over 11 bases. V shed 0 bases, J shed 5 bases, and the junction held 5 bases outside the gene matches. The CDR3 is made up of 16 amino acids. The germline CDR1 and CDR2 sequences are LGHNA and YNFKEQ. The CDR3 spells CASSQDGTSGRETQYF. The DNA for the CDR3 is TGTGCCAGCAGCCAAGACGGGACTAGCGGTCGTGAGACCCAGTACTTC.

The chain is built from TRBV12-3 or TRBV12-4 and TRBJ1-3; no clear D. The CDR3 contains 14 residues. V shed 3 bases and J shed 0 bases, with 6 bases lying between them. The CDR3 is CASSFRHSGNTIYF. For the CDR3, the DNA is TGTGCCAGCAGTTTCCGGCACTCTGGAAACACCATATATTTT.

This rearrangement joins TRBV5-1 to TRBJ2-3; 7 positions agree with TRBD1. V lost 3 bases and J lost 4; bases outside the gene matches: 8. Germline V gene lookup returns CDR1 SGHRS and CDR2 YFSETQ. This CDR3 has 15 residues. The CDR3 nucleotides are TGCGCCAGCAGCTCGGGACAGATGAGCGCAGATACGCAGTATTTT. Its protein product is CASSSGQMSADTQYF.

The V gene is TRBV28, the J gene TRBJ2-7, with 12 bases that match TRBD2. The CDR3 is made up of 13 amino acids. J was trimmed by 3 bases and V by 11 bases; bases with no gene match: 5. Per germline, CDR1 MDHEN and CDR2 SYDVKM. The CDR3 sequence is CASGLAGIYEQYF. The DNA of the CDR3 is TGTGCCTCTGGACTAGCGGGGATCTACGAGCAGTACTTC.

Ten or more counts support this clonotype. J is TRBJ1-2 and V is TRBV12-3 or TRBV12-4, with D possibly being TRBD1 (6 bases). The V end lost 5 bases, the J end lost 3 bases, and 22 bases lay between the germline ends. This CDR3 has 17 amino acids. The CDR3 sequence is CASSKRGRGERDYGYTF. For the CDR3, the DNA is TGTGCCAGCAGTAAGCGGGGGCGCGGGGAACGTGACTATGGCTACACCTTC.